This TCR beta chain was recovered during a study of blood T cell repertoires in COVID-19. In the study overall: Samples taken during acute and convalescent COVID-19 were collected in the United States, Italy and Spain. PBMCs, B-cell-depleted T cells, or T cells provided the cDNA or gDNA that made up the material.

The CDR3 is 18 residues long. In germline, CDR1 is LGHNA, CDR2 YNFKEQ. Losses at the gene ends were 0 bases for V and 3 bases for J; bases not matched to a gene: 12. Original data processing: Researchers report that nucleated cell counts were estimated from reference gene primer amplification. TCRdb's table, derived via immunoSEQ multiplex PCR, lists solely in-frame clones and lacks some. V, J and clone size are those of that table, while D and trimming were read from the DNA. The sample consists of some 240,000 clones, around 85% of them appearing once. The chain recombines TRBV4-2 with TRBJ2-7; TRBD2 agrees at 9 bases. Sequencing was performed on peripheral blood. This receptor was obtained from a woman of 80 years or more with acute or convalescent COVID-19. For the CDR3, the DNA is TGTGCCAGCAGCCAAGAGGAGAACCTAGCGGGGAGGATCTACGAGCAGTACTTC. Its translation: CASSQEENLAGRIYEQYF.